This T cell receptor beta chain was sequenced during a study of cytomegalovirus exposure and HLA in healthy donors. Findings and caveats of the study: Most TCR sequences were seen very rarely across donors, but some public TCRs occurred in many. Cytomegalovirus association was assigned to about 150 TCR beta chains.

With regard to this clone: What it recognizes is unknown.

The study ran its PCR with 60 Vbeta and 13 Jbeta primers. Generated by immunoSEQ multiplex PCR, the TCRdb table keeps only in-frame clones and is missing some. This table holds 220,000 or so clones. The CDR3 runs 14 residues. The V and J ends lost 5 bases and 6 bases respectively, with 17 bases between them. In germline, CDR1 is SGHVS, CDR2 FNYEAQ. Sequencing was carried out using PBMCs. This chain links TRBV7-6 with TRBJ2-7; D possibly corresponds to TRBD2 (6 bases). This TCR was sampled from a girl aged 2-9 years in good health and CMV-seropositive. CDR3 bases: TGTGCCAGCAGCGAGCAGACTAGGCGGGGCGAGCAGTACTTC. This translates into CASSEQTRRGEQYF.